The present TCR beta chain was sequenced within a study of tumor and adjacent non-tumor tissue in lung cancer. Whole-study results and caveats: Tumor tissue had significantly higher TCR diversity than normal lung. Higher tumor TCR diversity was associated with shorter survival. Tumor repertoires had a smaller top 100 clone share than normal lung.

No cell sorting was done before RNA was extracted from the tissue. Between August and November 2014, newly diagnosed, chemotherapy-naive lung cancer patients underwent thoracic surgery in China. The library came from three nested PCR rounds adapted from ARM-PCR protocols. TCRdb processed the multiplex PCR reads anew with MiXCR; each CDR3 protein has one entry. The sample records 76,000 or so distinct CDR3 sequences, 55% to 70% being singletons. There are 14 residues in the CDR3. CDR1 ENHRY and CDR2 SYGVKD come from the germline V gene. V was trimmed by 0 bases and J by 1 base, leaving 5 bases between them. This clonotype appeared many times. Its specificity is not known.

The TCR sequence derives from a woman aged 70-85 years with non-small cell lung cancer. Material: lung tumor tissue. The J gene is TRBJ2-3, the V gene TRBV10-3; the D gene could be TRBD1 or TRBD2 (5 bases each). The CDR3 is CAISESGGTDTQYF. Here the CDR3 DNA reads TGTGCCATCAGTGAGTCGGGGGGCACAGATACGCAGTATTTT.